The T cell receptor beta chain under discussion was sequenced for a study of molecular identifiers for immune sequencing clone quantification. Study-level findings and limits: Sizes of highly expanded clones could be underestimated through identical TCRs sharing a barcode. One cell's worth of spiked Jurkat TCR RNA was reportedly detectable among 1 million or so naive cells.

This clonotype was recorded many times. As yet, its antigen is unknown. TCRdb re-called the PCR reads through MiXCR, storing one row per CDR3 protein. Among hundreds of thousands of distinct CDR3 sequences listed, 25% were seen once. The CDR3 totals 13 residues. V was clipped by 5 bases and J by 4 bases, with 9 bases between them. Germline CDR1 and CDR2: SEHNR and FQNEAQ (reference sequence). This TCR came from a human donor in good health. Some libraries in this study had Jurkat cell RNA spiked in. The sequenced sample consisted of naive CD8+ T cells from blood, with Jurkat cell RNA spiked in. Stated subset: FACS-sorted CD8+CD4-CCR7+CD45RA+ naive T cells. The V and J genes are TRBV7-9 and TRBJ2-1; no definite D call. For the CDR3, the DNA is TGTGCCAGCAGCAGAGGCGCTTACAATGAGCAGTTCTTC. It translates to CASSRGAYNEQFF.